This T cell receptor beta chain was sequenced in a study of cytomegalovirus exposure and HLA in healthy donors (TCRdb year 2017). Some background on the complete study: A later analysis indicated that the 120 validation repertoires were generated on the platform also employed for the 600 to 750 repertoires of the first cohort. The aim of the study was to test whether cataloging public T cell receptors could identify signatures of past pathogen exposure. A separate validation cohort of about 110 different subjects was used in addition to the roughly 620-subject first cohort. The study combined high-throughput TCR immunosequencing, statistical association of individual TCRs with disease status, and machine learning to predict cytomegalovirus infection status.

The library was obtained by the immunoSEQ multiplex PCR assay. In the paper's pipeline: A statistical classification framework was built to diagnose cytomegalovirus status from the catalog of TCR beta chain sequences. As stored in TCRdb, this immuneACCESS dataset retains in-frame rearrangements with V and J assigned. A fraction of the clones does not appear; measured against another copy, unresolved V genes explain less than half of the discrepancy, and the remainder lacks a known reason. V, J and clone size reflect that table, while D and trimming were determined from the DNA. Across this sample there are some 150,000 clones, with approximately 89% seen only once. The ten largest clones take up 2.7% of the sample. V and J lose 2 bases and 0 bases, and a span of 14 bases separates them. Spanning cysteine to phenylalanine, the CDR3 consists of 16 amino acids. The DNA shown is the 48-base CDR3, in frame from base 1. From a lookup of the germline V gene, CDR1 and CDR2 are MGHRA and YSYEKL.

Findings and caveats that apply to the study as a whole: The classifier was reported to diagnose cytomegalovirus status with high specificity and sensitivity in both the original cohort and the validation cohort. In a later analysis, TCRs clustered in the first cohort were found to also tend to co-occur in the roughly 120 validation repertoires, with approximately 95% of cluster scores above 0. The validation cohort had no HLA typing available for a later analysis, so co-occurrence within that cohort was assessed over all 120 or so repertoires. In vitro tests confirmed that a few of the cytomegalovirus-associated TCR beta chains recognize cytomegalovirus antigens. According to the authors, the approach could potentially be generalized to other disease states and immunological phenotypes. The study listed 150 to 200 TCR beta chains as associated with cytomegalovirus. Most TCR sequences were seen in very few donors, while some public TCRs were found in many individuals.

The donors were included in the validation cohort of around 120 subjects, a group kept apart from the roughly 670-subject first cohort. Remarks on this clone: Its antigen remains undetermined. Within one base of it there is no much larger clone, and no base qualities were kept.

The chain uses TRBV4-1 and TRBJ2-7; tentative D gene TRBD1, with 6 bases matching. The sequence came from a man between 18 and 29 years old in good health and CMV-seropositive. Sequencing used PBMCs. DNA sequence: TGCGCCAGCAGCCAACTATCGGGACAAGGCTCCTACGAGCAGTACTTC. Translated, it gives CASSQLSGQGSYEQYF.